This entry lists 14 T cell receptor beta chains sequenced from one sample in a study of CD8 T cells in ankylosing spondylitis. Study conclusions and caveats: Blood of patients with ankylosing spondylitis appeared to be characterized by a TCR beta motif of eight highly homologous variants.

TCRdb redid the calling of the 5' RACE reads with MiXCR, one entry per CDR3 protein. The sample records about 440,000 distinct CDR3 sequences, 17% being singletons. No cognate antigen is known for these TCRs. The sequenced material came from blood, either unsorted or a sorted T cell fraction (not recorded which). These receptor sequences come from a male donor with ankylosing spondylitis.

This clonotype has a count of ten or more. The chain links TRBV4-1 to TRBJ2-1; TRBD2 might be the D (5 bases). V dropped 5 bases and J dropped 2 bases, with 16 bases sitting between them. CDR1 is MGHRA and CDR2 is YSYEKL in the germline V gene. This CDR3 has 16 amino acids. The CDR3 coding sequence is TGCGCCAGCAGCTCCTGGTCCGGGAAAACCTACAATGAGCAGTTCTTC. It yields the protein CASSSWSGKTYNEQFF.

V is TRBV18 and J is TRBJ1-3; possible D gene TRBD1, 6 bases. Germline V lookup: CDR1 KGHSH, CDR2 LQKENI. This CDR3 comprises 15 residues. Between the trimmed V and J ends, which lost 4 bases and 4 bases, there was a span of 14 bases. CDR3 coding DNA: TGTGCCAGCTCACTCCAAAGGGGGTCGGGAAACACCATATATTTT. Translation: CASSLQRGSGNTIYF.

The chain couples TRBV4-1 to TRBJ1-3, with D hard to call. Trimming took off 1 base at V and 5 bases at J, with 9 bases between the two ends. Per the germline V gene, CDR1 is MGHRA and CDR2 is YSYEKL. CDR3 size: 14 residues. CDR3 sequence: CASSQGPGRNTIYF. For the CDR3, the DNA is TGCGCCAGCAGCCAAGGTCCTGGGAGAAACACCATATATTTT.

The sample holds a few counts of this clonotype. The chain couples TRBV24-1 to TRBJ2-1; D perhaps matches TRBD2 (5 bases). This CDR3 has 15 amino acids. V was trimmed by 1 base and J by 4 bases, leaving 10 bases between them. The germline CDR1 and CDR2 sequences are KGHDR and SFDVKD. CDR3 coding DNA: TGTGCCACCAGTGATTTCCGGGGAAATTACAATGAGCAGTTCTTC. Its protein product is CATSDFRGNYNEQFF.

Ten or more counts support this clonotype. CDR3 sequence reads: CASSLVSSSGANVLTF. The CDR3, as DNA: TGCGCCAGCAGCTTGGTTAGTAGCTCTGGGGCCAACGTCCTGACTTTC. The J gene is TRBJ2-6, the V gene TRBV5-1; D gene unclear. The germline V and J ends were trimmed by 0 bases and 0 bases, with 7 bases remaining between them. Looked up from germline, CDR1 is SGHRS and CDR2 is YFSETQ. This CDR3 has 16 residues.

V is TRBV6-5 and J is TRBJ2-7; unclear D gene. There are 11 residues in the CDR3. Germline V gives CDR1 MNHEY, CDR2 SVGAGI. V dropped 3 bases and J dropped 7 bases, with 7 bases sitting between them. The CDR3 reads CASSYLREQYF. The CDR3 nucleotides read TGTGCCAGCAGTTATCTGAGGGAGCAGTACTTC.

Only a few counts were recorded for this clonotype. CDR3 residues: CASSLGAPGALGETQYF. The CDR3 nucleotides are TGCGCCAGCAGCTTGGGCGCCCCAGGGGCTTTAGGAGAGACCCAGTACTTC. V and J are TRBV5-1 and TRBJ2-5; tentatively, D is TRBD1 (6 bases). The V gene lost 0 bases and the J gene lost 4 bases, with 19 bases spanning the gap. The CDR3 spans 17 residues. The germline CDR1 and CDR2 sequences are SGHRS and YFSETQ.

This chain joins TRBV7-9 and TRBJ1-6, with 8 bases identical to TRBD1. From germline, CDR1 is SEHNR and CDR2 FQNEAQ (reference sequence). The CDR3 length is 15 residues. Trimming took 5 bases from V and 8 from J; bases not matched to a gene: 8. The CDR3 loop reads CASSLGQGVDSPLHF. CDR3 bases: TGTGCCAGCAGCCTCGGACAGGGTGTTGATTCACCCCTCCACTTT.

This clonotype was found a few times. V usage is TRBV6-1 and J usage is TRBJ1-1; 8 bases are shared with TRBD1. The CDR3 runs 14 residues. The germline V gene encodes CDR1 MNHNS and CDR2 SASEGT. V trimming: 6 bases; J trimming: 2 bases; junction bases outside the gene matches: 5. The CDR3 region is CASSTQGANTEAFF. The CDR3, as DNA: TGTGCCAGCAGCACCCAGGGGGCCAACACTGAAGCTTTCTTT.

J is TRBJ1-4 and V is TRBV6-6; 8 bases line up with TRBD1. The germline CDR1 and CDR2 sequences are MNHNY and SVGAGI (reference sequence). The length of the CDR3 is 12 residues. The V and J ends lost 6 bases and 6 bases, in that order; junction bases with no gene match: 0. The DNA of the CDR3 is TGTGCCAGCAGGACAGGGGATGAAAAACTGTTTTTT. Amino acid sequence: CASRTGDEKLFF.

The genes are TRBV4-1 and TRBJ2-1; 7 nucleotides agree with TRBD2. The V segment lost 2 bases and the J segment 6 bases; nucleotides outside the gene matches: 10. The CDR3 spans 16 residues. Germline loops: CDR1 MGHRA, CDR2 YSYEKL. CDR3 sequence: CASSQPAASGANEQFF. For the CDR3, the DNA is TGCGCCAGCAGCCAACCCGCGGCTAGCGGAGCCAATGAGCAGTTCTTC.

With regard to this clonotype: A read error may be the cause here, since a much bigger clone is one base away. J is TRBJ2-7 and V is TRBV2, with unresolved D. Between the trimmed V and J ends, which lost 7 bases and 0 bases, there was a span of 7 bases. The CDR3 runs to 12 residues. Per germline, CDR1 SNHLY and CDR2 FYNNEI. The CDR3 region has the DNA TGTGCCAGCACTGGGGACTCCTACGAGCAGTACTTC. This sequence encodes CASTGDSYEQYF.

This clonotype was counted only a few times. The V and J genes are TRBV4-1 and TRBJ1-6; 8 nucleotides line up with TRBD1. The CDR3 spans 16 residues. Germline V gives CDR1 MGHRA, CDR2 YSYEKL. V shed 2 bases, J shed 0 bases, and the junction held 0 bases outside the gene matches. The CDR3 loop reads CASSQQGASYNSPLHF. The CDR3 region has the DNA TGCGCCAGCAGCCAACAGGGGGCCTCCTATAATTCACCCCTCCACTTT.

V gene TRBV2 combines with J gene TRBJ2-1; D unresolved. CDR3 length: 13 residues. CDR1 and CDR2 (germline): SNHLY, FYNNEI. With 7 bases removed from V and 14 bases from J, the gap between germline ends came to 21 bases. The CDR3 reads CASTPSMGFSKFF. As DNA, the CDR3 is TGTGCCAGCACCCCATCGATGGGGTTTAGTAAGTTCTTC.